This entry describes one T cell receptor beta chain. The entry originates in a study of CD8 T cells in Susac syndrome. cDNA came from approximately 0.5 to 1 ug RNA primed by random hexamers. Multiplex immunoSEQ PCR targeted 54 Vbeta and 13 Jbeta TCR beta segments. TCRdb reprocessed the immunoSEQ multiplex PCR reads via MiXCR and lists one record per CDR3 protein. The table shows 350,000 to 550,000 distinct CDR3 sequences, with approximately 85% occurring only once. The T cells that were sequenced for TCR beta were CD8+ and CD4+ cells from blood. Included as multiple sclerosis controls were treatment-naive patients who had stable or active relapsing-remitting disease. TEMRA cells underwent FACS enrichment and CD8+ and CD4+ T cells underwent negative isolation. This CDR3 has 14 residues. Between the trimmed V and J ends, which lost 4 bases and 2 bases, there was a span of 12 bases. Germline V CDR1 and CDR2: SGHRS, YFSETQ.

The chain recombines TRBV5-1 with TRBJ1-2, with unresolved D. The sequenced material came from CD8+ T cells from PBMCs. This sequence was found in a human donor with multiple sclerosis. The CDR3 region is CASSGGPENYGYTF. The DNA for the CDR3 is TGCGCCAGCAGCGGAGGACCCGAAAACTATGGCTACACCTTC.